These 23 T cell receptor beta chains originate from one sample sequenced in a study of OX40 agonist ivuxolimab in advanced cancers. Produced via immunoSEQ multiplex PCR; TCRdb's table is partial and in-frame only. The data show about 54,000 clones, with approximately 88% seen just once and about 3.3% held by the top ten. The sample consisted of CD4+ or CD8+ T cells sorted from blood, taken in a trial of the OX40 agonist ivuxolimab. These receptors were taken from an adult with an advanced solid tumor such as melanoma, head and neck, liver or kidney cancer.

V and J are TRBV19 and TRBJ2-1, with D perhaps TRBD2 (6 bases). The CDR3 covers 14 residues. Trimming shortened V by 6 bases and J by 9 bases, and 18 bases separated the two germline ends. Germline assignment: CDR1 LNHDA and CDR2 SQIVND (reference sequence). CDR3 DNA sequence: TGTGCCAGTAGCCGCGGGAACTACCACGCTGAGCAGTTCTTC. Translation gives CASSRGNYHAEQFF. The full variable domain, its missing parts supplied by reference TRBV19 and TRBJ2-1, is DGGITQSPKYLFRKEGQNVTLSCEQNLNHDAMYWYRQDPGQGLRLIYYSQIVNDFQKGDIAEGYSVSREKKESFPLTVTSAQKNPTAFYLCASSRGNYHAEQFFGPGTRLTVL.

The chain uses TRBV18 and TRBJ2-7, with 11 bases that match TRBD2. The CDR3 consists of 15 residues. V shed 5 bases and J 3 bases; nucleotides not matched to a gene: 6. CDR1 KGHSH and CDR2 LQKENI come from the germline V gene. The CDR3 nucleotides are TGTGCCAGCTCATCAACTAGCGGGAGCGGCTACGAGCAGTACTTC. Protein product: CASSSTSGSGYEQYF.

V gene TRBV5-1 combines with J gene TRBJ2-1, with a tentative D call TRBD1 (6 bases). The V end lost 4 bases, the J end lost 15 bases, and 14 bases lay between the germline ends. Germline CDR1 reads SGHRS; CDR2 reads YFSETQ. The CDR3 is made up of 11 amino acids. The CDR3 is CASSENRERFF. For the CDR3, the DNA is TGCGCCAGCAGCGAAAACAGGGAGAGGTTCTTC. Looking up the rest from reference TRBV5-1 and TRBJ2-1 gives the full variable domain: KAGVTQTPRYLIKTRGQQVTLSCSPISGHRSVSWYQQTPGQGLQFLFEYFSETQRNKGNFPGRFSGRQFSNSRSEMNVSTLELGDSALYLCASSENRERFFGPGTRLTVL.

V is TRBV2 and J is TRBJ1-2; TRBD1 is a possible D gene (5 bases). Germline CDR1 and CDR2: SNHLY and FYNNEI. The CDR3 runs to 13 residues. Trimming removed 6 bases from V and 8 bases from J, with 16 bases in between. DNA for the CDR3: TGTGCCAGCAGCCCGGGACGGGACGCGGGCTACACCTTC. This encodes CASSPGRDAGYTF. The variable domain in full, with the rest retrieved from reference TRBV2 and TRBJ1-2, is EPEVTQTPSHQVTQMGQEVILRCVPISNHLYFYWYRQILGQKVEFLVSFYNNEISEKSEIFDDQFSVERPDGSNFTLKIRSTKLEDSAMYFCASSPGRDAGYTFGSGTRLTVV.

The J gene is TRBJ1-2, the V gene TRBV28; D is undetermined. Per the germline V gene, CDR1 is MDHEN and CDR2 is SYDVKM. The CDR3 extends over 13 amino acids. Trimming took off 10 bases at V and 0 bases at J, with 12 bases between the two ends. CDR3 in DNA: TGTGCCACCTTCGACGGAACTAACTATGGCTACACCTTC. It translates to CATFDGTNYGYTF.

In this sample, this clone turned up once. V usage is TRBV6-1 and J usage is TRBJ2-7, with 7 bases identical to TRBD1. The CDR3 is 13 residues long. V was clipped by 4 bases and J by 3 bases; unmatched bases: 3. Per the germline V gene, CDR1 is MNHNS and CDR2 is SASEGT. CDR3 in amino acids: CASSASGGYEQYF. CDR3 sequence (DNA): TGTGCCAGCAGTGCATCAGGGGGCTACGAGCAGTACTTC.

J is TRBJ2-7 and V is TRBV28; D is ambiguous. This CDR3 comprises 11 residues. V was shortened by 2 bases and J by 7 bases, with 6 bases between the two germline ends. In germline, CDR1 is MDHEN, CDR2 SYDVKM. This CDR3 is CASSLGLEQYF. The CDR3 nucleotides are TGTGCCAGCAGTTTAGGATTGGAGCAGTACTTC.

This clone is termed medium-sized. The rearrangement uses TRBV7-3 and TRBJ2-2, with 8 bases that match TRBD1. The germline V gene encodes CDR1 SGHTA and CDR2 FQGTGA. Unmatched junction bases numbered 5, after V lost 5 bases and J lost 0 bases. The CDR3 runs to 16 residues. The DNA of the CDR3 is TGTGCCAGCAGCGGTTGGACAGGGTCGAACACCGGGGAGCTGTTTTTT. This codes for CASSGWTGSNTGELFF.

V and J are TRBV15 and TRBJ1-2, with D maybe TRBD1 (5 bases). Per germline, CDR1 LNHNV and CDR2 YYDKDF (reference sequence). Between the trimmed V and J ends, which lost 2 bases and 8 bases, there was a span of 9 bases. This CDR3 region has 12 residues. CDR3 amino acids: CATSRQGGGYTF. CDR3 bases: TGTGCCACCAGCAGACAGGGAGGCGGCTACACCTTC.

The chain is built from TRBV19 and TRBJ1-5; D is uncertain. CDR1 is LNHDA, CDR2 SQIVND, per germline (reference sequence). With 3 bases removed from V and 5 bases from J, the gap between germline ends came to 8 bases. The CDR3 is 13 amino acids. The CDR3, as DNA: TGTGCCAGTAGTATCGCCTTCGATCAGCCCCAGCATTTT. It specifies CASSIAFDQPQHF.

As concerns this clone: Other DNA sequences in the sample encode the same CDR3. This chain uses TRBV2 with TRBJ1-5; D is undetermined. V lost 6 bases and J lost 6, with 12 bases in between. This CDR3 has 13 amino acids. Germline-derived CDR1 and CDR2 are SNHLY and FYNNEI. Here the CDR3 DNA reads TGTGCCAGCAGCGACGGTTTCGGTCAGCCCCAGCATTTT. Protein sequence: CASSDGFGQPQHF.

This clone was seen a single time. The chain carries TRBV4-1 and TRBJ1-5; D is unclear. Germline V gene data show CDR1 as MGHRA and CDR2 as YSYEKL. The CDR3 covers 15 residues. Trimming stripped 0 bases from V and 6 bases from J, with 12 bases between. CDR3 region: CASSQDPRGLQPQHF. The CDR3 DNA reads TGCGCCAGCAGCCAAGATCCTCGCGGGCTTCAGCCCCAGCATTTT.

This chain joins TRBV5-1 and TRBJ2-1; D is possibly TRBD1 (5 bases). The CDR3 runs to 14 residues. The V gene's germline CDR1 is SGHRS and CDR2 YFSETQ. Trimming removed 4 bases from V and 6 bases from J, with 14 bases in between. The CDR3 reads CASSQSQVFNEQFF. For the CDR3, the DNA is TGCGCCAGCAGCCAGTCACAGGTTTTCAATGAGCAGTTCTTC.

V and J are TRBV6-1 and TRBJ1-5; maybe TRBD1 (6 bases). The CDR3 sequence is 14 residues long. Trimming left V 1 base short and J 11 bases short, with 15 bases between. Germline CDR1 reads MNHNS; CDR2 reads SASEGT. CDR3 in amino acids: CASSEEGGLLSQHF. The CDR3 DNA sequence: TGTGCCAGCAGTGAAGAAGGGGGATTATTGTCCCAGCATTTT.

The chain employs TRBV7-3 and TRBJ2-2; D is uncertain. There are 14 residues in the CDR3. In germline, CDR1 is SGHTA, CDR2 FQGTGA. Trimming removed 4 bases at V and 2 bases at J, with 8 bases between. DNA of the CDR3: TGTGCCAGCAGCTGGACCCGCAACACCGGGGAGCTGTTTTTT. Translating it yields CASSWTRNTGELFF. The full variable domain, completed using reference TRBV7-3 and TRBJ2-2, is GAGVSQTPSNKVTEKGKYVELRCDPISGHTALYWYRQSLGQGPEFLIYFQGTGAADDSGLPNDRFFAVRPEGSVSTLKIQRTERGDSAVYLCASSWTRNTGELFFGEGSRLTVL.

This chain links TRBV7-2 with TRBJ2-1, with TRBD2 matching 9 bases. The CDR3 runs 15 residues. Per germline, CDR1 SGHTA and CDR2 FQGNSA. The J segment lost 4 bases and the V segment lost 1 base, leaving 2 bases of the junction unmatched. In DNA form, the CDR3 reads TGTGCCAGCAGCTTAGGGACTAGCGAGTACAATGAGCAGTTCTTC. The encoded protein is CASSLGTSEYNEQFF.

This chain joins TRBV28 and TRBJ2-3; the D is unclear. The CDR3 consists of 14 residues. Germline V gives CDR1 MDHEN, CDR2 SYDVKM. V lost 4 bases and J 2 bases, leaving 10 bases between the germline ends. CDR3 region: CASSSPGNTDTQYF. CDR3 sequence (DNA): TGTGCCAGCAGTTCCCCCGGAAACACAGATACGCAGTATTTT.

This clone is categorized as medium-sized (0.01 to 0.1%). The chain combines TRBV18 with TRBJ2-1; no definite D call. CDR1 is KGHSH and CDR2 is LQKENI in the germline V gene. CDR3 length equals 14 residues. Trimming removed 2 bases from V and 8 bases from J, with 13 bases in between. In DNA, the CDR3 is TGTGCCAGCTCACCAACATATCTAAACGATGAGCAGTTCTTC. Encoded protein: CASSPTYLNDEQFF.

V usage is TRBV19 and J usage is TRBJ2-1; D is ambiguous. V dropped 3 bases and J dropped 4 bases, with 7 bases sitting between them. Germline CDR1 LNHDA, CDR2 SQIVND (reference sequence). The CDR3 is made up of 13 amino acids. The CDR3 DNA reads as TGTGCCAGTAGTATTAGTGGGTACAATGAGCAGTTCTTC. It yields the protein CASSISGYNEQFF.

The chain employs TRBV19 and TRBJ2-1; possible D gene TRBD2, 5 bases. CDR1 and CDR2 (germline): LNHDA, SQIVND (reference sequence). This CDR3 has 17 amino acids. V dropped 4 bases and J dropped 1 base, with 17 bases sitting between them. CDR3 loop: CASSTDGIRRSYNEQFF. In DNA form, the CDR3 reads TGTGCCAGTAGTACGGATGGGATACGGAGGTCCTACAATGAGCAGTTCTTC.

The chain recombines TRBV30 with TRBJ1-2; D remains unclear. Looked up from germline, CDR1 is GTSNPN and CDR2 is SVGIG (reference sequence). Deletions cut 8 bases from V and 4 bases from J, with 17 bases between. The CDR3 loop spans 13 amino acids. The CDR3 DNA reads TGTGCCGCTTATCGGCGCTCGGGCTATGGCTACACCTTC. It is translated as CAAYRRSGYGYTF.

The chain joins TRBV5-1 to TRBJ2-7, with 7 bases fitting TRBD1. Germline assignment: CDR1 SGHRS and CDR2 YFSETQ. The CDR3 spans 14 residues. V lost 0 bases, J lost 1 base, and 1 base stayed unmatched. The CDR3 DNA follows: TGCGCCAGCAGCTTGGCCAGGGGGTCCTACGAGCAGTACTTC. It yields the protein CASSLARGSYEQYF.

The chain links TRBV4-3 to TRBJ2-2, with D uncertain. Germline CDR1 reads LGHNA; CDR2 reads YSLEER. The CDR3 runs 14 residues. The V end lost 1 base, the J end lost 1 base, and 4 bases lay between the germline ends. CDR3: CASSQVVNTGELFF. The CDR3 coding sequence is TGCGCCAGCAGCCAAGTAGTGAACACCGGGGAGCTGTTTTTT.